The 5 T cell receptor beta chains below were found in one sample sequenced in a study of blood T cell repertoires in COVID-19 (dated by TCRdb to the early 2020s). Library preparation employed the immunoSEQ multiplex PCR assay. As stored in TCRdb, this immuneACCESS dataset retains in-frame rearrangements with V and J assigned. A fraction of the clones does not appear; measured against another copy, unresolved V genes explain less than half of the discrepancy, and the remainder lacks a known reason. In this sample the table shows some 83,000 clones, around 88% of which occur a single time. Over 0.35% of the sample goes to the ten largest clones. The source material was peripheral blood. The receptors stem from a man between 60 and 75 years old with acute or convalescent COVID-19.

The chain combines TRBV30 with TRBJ2-7; 7 bases are a match to TRBD1. Germline V gives CDR1 GTSNPN, CDR2 SVGIG (reference sequence). Unmatched junction bases numbered 4, after V lost 0 bases and J lost 2 bases. The CDR3 is 14 amino acids. CDR3 sequence reads: CAWSVGTDPYEQYF. CDR3 in DNA: TGTGCCTGGAGTGTAGGGACAGATCCCTACGAGCAGTACTTC.

V usage is TRBV29-1 and J usage is TRBJ2-5; D is unclear. This CDR3 is 14 amino acids long. Germline V lookup: CDR1 SQVTM, CDR2 ANQGSEA. Trimming left V 8 bases short and J 4 bases short, with 20 bases between. DNA of the CDR3: TGCAGCTTCCAAACAGTTTTGGGCCCAGAGACCCAGTACTTC. It is translated as CSFQTVLGPETQYF. Full variable domain (rest looked up from reference TRBV29-1 and TRBJ2-5): SAVISQKPSRDICQRGTSLTIQCQVDSQVTMMFWYRQQPGQSLTLIATANQGSEATYESGFVIDKFPISRPNLTFSTLTVSNMSPEDSSIYLCSFQTVLGPETQYFGPGTRLLVL.

This chain connects TRBV2 to TRBJ2-5; the D is unclear. V was cut by 7 bases and J by 5 bases, with 14 bases left in between. The CDR3 length is 13 residues. In germline, CDR1 is SNHLY, CDR2 FYNNEI. In nucleotides, the CDR3 is TGTGCCAGCAATACGAACGTCGAGGAGACCCAGTACTTC. As protein: CASNTNVEETQYF.

This clone has only one observation. V usage is TRBV28 and J usage is TRBJ1-1; TRBD1 might be the D (6 bases). Trimming took off 5 bases at V and 0 bases at J, with 16 bases between the two ends. Germline CDR1 is MDHEN and CDR2 is SYDVKM. This CDR3 spans 16 amino acids. The CDR3, as DNA: TGTGCCAGCAGTCTCCGGGACATGATAGTGAACACTGAAGCTTTCTTT. It is translated as CASSLRDMIVNTEAFF.

This chain links TRBV6-6 with TRBJ2-5; TRBD2 is a possible D gene (6 bases). CDR1 is MNHNY and CDR2 is SVGAGI in the germline V gene (reference sequence). CDR3 size: 15 residues. V was trimmed by 2 bases and J by 0 bases, leaving 10 bases between them. This CDR3 reads CASSYPSADQETQYF. DNA for the CDR3: TGTGCCAGCAGTTACCCTAGCGCAGACCAAGAGACCCAGTACTTC.